This T cell receptor beta chain was sequenced during a study of T cell responses to AZD1222 COVID-19 vaccine. The study pooled second doses at about 4 or about 12 weeks. This CDR3 has 14 amino acids. V was shortened by 1 base and J by 5 bases, with 11 bases between the two germline ends. Per the germline V gene, CDR1 is SGHTA and CDR2 is FQGNSA. Study observations and caveats: White British ancestry dominated among donors, who included more females, and clonal diversity was possibly underestimated. There were repertoire samples only from the period after the peak T cell response.

As regards this clone: Antigen: not known.

Assay used: immunoSEQ multiplex PCR; TCRdb lists only in-frame clones, some missing. Seen here are about 110,000 clones, 90% observed once, and the top ten hold less than 9.5%. The sequence was obtained from an adult who received the AZD1222 COVID-19 vaccine. This specimen was peripheral blood, taken 28 days after the second AZD1222 dose. This chain links TRBV7-2 with TRBJ2-5; D perhaps matches TRBD2 (6 bases). CDR3 sequence reads: CASSLGRGQETQYF. The CDR3 nucleotides read TGTGCCAGCAGCTTAGGGCGGGGCCAGGAGACCCAGTACTTC.